The clone carrying this TCR beta chain was detected ten times or more. Its antigen is not identified. The time point: persistent/refractory GD, antithyroid drugs over 5 years with positive TRAb. After RNA was extracted from PBMCs, the TCR library was made from it. Around 10 milliliters of peripheral blood were taken and placed in EDTA tubes. Combining iRepertoire HTBI primers with Arm-PCR of CDR3 regions, the authors built TCR beta libraries. TCRdb reanalysed the multiplex PCR reads using MiXCR and keeps one entry per CDR3 protein. Of hundreds of thousands of distinct CDR3 sequences listed, less than 25% are singletons. The data stem from a study of regulatory T cells in long-lasting Graves disease. Background on the study: Persistent cases took antithyroid drugs over 5 years and stayed TSH receptor antibody positive. Study-level points and caveats: Persistent Graves' patients showed less TCR diversity than newly diagnosed patients showed.

V lost 0 bases and J 3 bases, leaving 9 bases between the germline ends. The CDR3 is 15 residues long. This receptor was obtained from a female donor with Graves disease. The gene calls are TRBV12-3 or TRBV12-4 and TRBJ2-4, with D hard to call. The sequenced sample was peripheral blood mononuclear cells (PBMCs), obtained when the disease was refractory, from a patient treated with antithyroid drugs. CDR3 in amino acids: CASSLARLLKNIQYF. CDR3 nucleotides: TGTGCCAGCAGTTTAGCCCGACTCCTCAAAAACATTCAGTACTTC.